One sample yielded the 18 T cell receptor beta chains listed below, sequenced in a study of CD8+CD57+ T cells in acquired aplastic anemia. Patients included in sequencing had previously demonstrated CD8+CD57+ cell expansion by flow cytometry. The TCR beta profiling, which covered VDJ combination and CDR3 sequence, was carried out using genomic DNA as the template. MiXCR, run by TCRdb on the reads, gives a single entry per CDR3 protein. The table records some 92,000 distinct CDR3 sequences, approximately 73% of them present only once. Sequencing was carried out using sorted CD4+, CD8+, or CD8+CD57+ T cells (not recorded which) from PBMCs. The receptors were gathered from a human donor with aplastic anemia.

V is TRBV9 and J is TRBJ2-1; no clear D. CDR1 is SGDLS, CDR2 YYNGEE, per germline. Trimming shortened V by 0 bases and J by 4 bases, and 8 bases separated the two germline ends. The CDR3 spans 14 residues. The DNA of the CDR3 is TGTGCCAGCAGCGTAGGGCCTATGTACAATGAGCAGTTCTTC. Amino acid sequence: CASSVGPMYNEQFF. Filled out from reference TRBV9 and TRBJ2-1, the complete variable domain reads DSGVTQTPKHLITATGQRVTLRCSPRSGDLSVYWYQQSLDQGLQFLIQYYNGEERAKGNILERFSAQQFPDLHSELNLSSLELGDSALYFCASSVGPMYNEQFFGPGTRLTVL.

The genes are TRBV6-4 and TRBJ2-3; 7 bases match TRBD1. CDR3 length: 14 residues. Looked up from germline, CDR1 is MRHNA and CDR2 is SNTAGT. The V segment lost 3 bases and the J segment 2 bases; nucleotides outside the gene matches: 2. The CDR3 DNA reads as TGTGCCAGCAGTGAAGGGACAGACACAGATACGCAGTATTTT. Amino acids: CASSEGTDTDTQYF.

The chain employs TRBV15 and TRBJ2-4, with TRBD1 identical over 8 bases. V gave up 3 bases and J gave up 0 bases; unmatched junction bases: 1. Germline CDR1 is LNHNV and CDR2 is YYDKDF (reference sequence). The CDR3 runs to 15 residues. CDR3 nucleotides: TGTGCCACCAGCAGGGGACAGGTAGCCAAAAACATTCAGTACTTC. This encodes CATSRGQVAKNIQYF.

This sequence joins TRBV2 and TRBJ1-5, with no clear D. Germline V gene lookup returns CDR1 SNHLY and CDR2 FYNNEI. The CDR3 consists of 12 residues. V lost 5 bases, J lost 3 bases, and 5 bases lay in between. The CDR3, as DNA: TGTGCCAGCAGTAGTTTCAATCAGCCCCAGCATTTT. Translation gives CASSSFNQPQHF.

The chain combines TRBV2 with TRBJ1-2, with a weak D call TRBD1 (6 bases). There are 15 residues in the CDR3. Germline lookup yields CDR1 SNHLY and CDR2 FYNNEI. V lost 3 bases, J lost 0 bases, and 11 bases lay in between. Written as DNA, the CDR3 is TGTGCCAGCAGTGAGGGGGCCGGGACTAACTATGGCTACACCTTC. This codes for CASSEGAGTNYGYTF.

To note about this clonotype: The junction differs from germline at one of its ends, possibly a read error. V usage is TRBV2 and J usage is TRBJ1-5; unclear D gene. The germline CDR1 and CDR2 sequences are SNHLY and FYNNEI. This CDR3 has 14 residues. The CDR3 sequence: CVSSDLYSNQPLHF. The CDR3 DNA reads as TGTGTCAGCAGTGATCTTTATAGCAATCAGCCCCTGCATTTT.

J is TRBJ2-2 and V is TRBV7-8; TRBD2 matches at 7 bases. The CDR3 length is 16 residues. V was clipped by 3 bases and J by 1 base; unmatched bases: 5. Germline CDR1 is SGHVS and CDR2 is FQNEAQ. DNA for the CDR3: TGTGCCAGCAGCTTGAGGACTAGAGGGAACACCGGGGAGCTGTTTTTT. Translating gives CASSLRTRGNTGELFF.

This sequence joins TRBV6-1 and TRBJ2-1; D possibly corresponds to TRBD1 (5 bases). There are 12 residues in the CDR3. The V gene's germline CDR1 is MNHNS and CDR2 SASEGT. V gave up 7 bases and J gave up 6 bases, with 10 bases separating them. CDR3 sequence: CASTRDRNEQFF. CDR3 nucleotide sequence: TGTGCCAGCACCAGGGATCGCAATGAGCAGTTCTTC.

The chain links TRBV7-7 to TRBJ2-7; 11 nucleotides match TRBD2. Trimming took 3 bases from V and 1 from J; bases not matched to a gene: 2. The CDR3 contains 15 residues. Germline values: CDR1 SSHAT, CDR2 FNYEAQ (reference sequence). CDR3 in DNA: TGTGCCAGCAGCTTCGCTAGCGGGGGGTCCTACGAGCAGTACTTC. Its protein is CASSFASGGSYEQYF.

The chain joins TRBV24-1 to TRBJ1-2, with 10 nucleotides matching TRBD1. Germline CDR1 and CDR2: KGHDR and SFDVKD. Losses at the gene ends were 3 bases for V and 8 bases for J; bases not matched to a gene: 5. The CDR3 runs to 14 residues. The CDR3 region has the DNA TGTGCCACCAGTGATCCCGGGACAGGGGAAGGCTACACCTTC. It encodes CATSDPGTGEGYTF.

The DNA for the CDR3 is TGTGCCAGTCTGGCGGGGGGCTCCTACGAGCAGTACTTC. It yields the protein CASLAGGSYEQYF. V usage is TRBV2 and J usage is TRBJ2-7; 8 positions agree with TRBD2. CDR3 length equals 13 residues. V gave up 9 bases and J gave up 0 bases; unmatched junction bases: 4. CDR1 is SNHLY, CDR2 FYNNEI, per germline.

CDR3 protein: CASSPDISGNTIYF. The DNA for the CDR3 is TGTGCCAGCAGCCCTGACATCTCTGGAAACACCATATATTTT. The chain recombines TRBV7-3 with TRBJ1-3; D is undetermined. The germline V gene has CDR1 SGHTA and CDR2 FQGTGA. The CDR3 covers 14 residues. With 5 bases removed from V and 0 bases from J, the gap between germline ends came to 8 bases.

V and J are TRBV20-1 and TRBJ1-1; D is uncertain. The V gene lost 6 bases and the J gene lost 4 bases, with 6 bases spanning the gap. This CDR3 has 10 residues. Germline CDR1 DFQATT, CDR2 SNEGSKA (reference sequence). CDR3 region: CSAQATEAFF. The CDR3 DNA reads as TGCAGTGCCCAGGCCACTGAAGCTTTCTTT.

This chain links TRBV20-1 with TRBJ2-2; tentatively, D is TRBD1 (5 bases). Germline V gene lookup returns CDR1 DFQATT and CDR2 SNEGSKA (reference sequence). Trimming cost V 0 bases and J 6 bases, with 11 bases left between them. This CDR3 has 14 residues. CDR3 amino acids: CSARDPGYPGELFF. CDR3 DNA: TGCAGTGCTAGAGATCCAGGGTATCCCGGGGAGCTGTTTTTT.

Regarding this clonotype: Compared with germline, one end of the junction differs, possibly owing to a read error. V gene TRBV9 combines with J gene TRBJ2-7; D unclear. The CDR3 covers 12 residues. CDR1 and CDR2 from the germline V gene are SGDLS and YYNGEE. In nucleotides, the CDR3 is TGCGCCAGCAGCTTGAGTAACTACGAGCAGTACTTC. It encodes CASSLSNYEQYF.

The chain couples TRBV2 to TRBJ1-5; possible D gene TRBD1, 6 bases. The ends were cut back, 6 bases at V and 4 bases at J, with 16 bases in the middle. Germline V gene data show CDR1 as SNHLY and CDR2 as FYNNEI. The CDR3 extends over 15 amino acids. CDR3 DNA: TGTGCCAGCAGAGGTAGCGGGACAAAAAATCAGCCCCAGCATTTT. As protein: CASRGSGTKNQPQHF.

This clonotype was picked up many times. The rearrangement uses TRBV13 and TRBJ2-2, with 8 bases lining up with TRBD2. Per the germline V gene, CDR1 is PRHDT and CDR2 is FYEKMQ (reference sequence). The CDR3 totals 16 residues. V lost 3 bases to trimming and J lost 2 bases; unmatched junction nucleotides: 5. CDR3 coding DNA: TGTGCCAGCAGCTTCCCCAGCGGGGGTAACACCGGGGAGCTGTTTTTT. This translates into CASSFPSGGNTGELFF.

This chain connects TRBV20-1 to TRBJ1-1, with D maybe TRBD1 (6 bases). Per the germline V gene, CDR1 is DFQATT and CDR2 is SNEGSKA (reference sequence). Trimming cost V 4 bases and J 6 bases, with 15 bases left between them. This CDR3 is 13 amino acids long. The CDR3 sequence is CSANRGRGSEAFF. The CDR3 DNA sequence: TGCAGTGCTAACCGAGGCAGGGGCTCTGAAGCTTTCTTT.